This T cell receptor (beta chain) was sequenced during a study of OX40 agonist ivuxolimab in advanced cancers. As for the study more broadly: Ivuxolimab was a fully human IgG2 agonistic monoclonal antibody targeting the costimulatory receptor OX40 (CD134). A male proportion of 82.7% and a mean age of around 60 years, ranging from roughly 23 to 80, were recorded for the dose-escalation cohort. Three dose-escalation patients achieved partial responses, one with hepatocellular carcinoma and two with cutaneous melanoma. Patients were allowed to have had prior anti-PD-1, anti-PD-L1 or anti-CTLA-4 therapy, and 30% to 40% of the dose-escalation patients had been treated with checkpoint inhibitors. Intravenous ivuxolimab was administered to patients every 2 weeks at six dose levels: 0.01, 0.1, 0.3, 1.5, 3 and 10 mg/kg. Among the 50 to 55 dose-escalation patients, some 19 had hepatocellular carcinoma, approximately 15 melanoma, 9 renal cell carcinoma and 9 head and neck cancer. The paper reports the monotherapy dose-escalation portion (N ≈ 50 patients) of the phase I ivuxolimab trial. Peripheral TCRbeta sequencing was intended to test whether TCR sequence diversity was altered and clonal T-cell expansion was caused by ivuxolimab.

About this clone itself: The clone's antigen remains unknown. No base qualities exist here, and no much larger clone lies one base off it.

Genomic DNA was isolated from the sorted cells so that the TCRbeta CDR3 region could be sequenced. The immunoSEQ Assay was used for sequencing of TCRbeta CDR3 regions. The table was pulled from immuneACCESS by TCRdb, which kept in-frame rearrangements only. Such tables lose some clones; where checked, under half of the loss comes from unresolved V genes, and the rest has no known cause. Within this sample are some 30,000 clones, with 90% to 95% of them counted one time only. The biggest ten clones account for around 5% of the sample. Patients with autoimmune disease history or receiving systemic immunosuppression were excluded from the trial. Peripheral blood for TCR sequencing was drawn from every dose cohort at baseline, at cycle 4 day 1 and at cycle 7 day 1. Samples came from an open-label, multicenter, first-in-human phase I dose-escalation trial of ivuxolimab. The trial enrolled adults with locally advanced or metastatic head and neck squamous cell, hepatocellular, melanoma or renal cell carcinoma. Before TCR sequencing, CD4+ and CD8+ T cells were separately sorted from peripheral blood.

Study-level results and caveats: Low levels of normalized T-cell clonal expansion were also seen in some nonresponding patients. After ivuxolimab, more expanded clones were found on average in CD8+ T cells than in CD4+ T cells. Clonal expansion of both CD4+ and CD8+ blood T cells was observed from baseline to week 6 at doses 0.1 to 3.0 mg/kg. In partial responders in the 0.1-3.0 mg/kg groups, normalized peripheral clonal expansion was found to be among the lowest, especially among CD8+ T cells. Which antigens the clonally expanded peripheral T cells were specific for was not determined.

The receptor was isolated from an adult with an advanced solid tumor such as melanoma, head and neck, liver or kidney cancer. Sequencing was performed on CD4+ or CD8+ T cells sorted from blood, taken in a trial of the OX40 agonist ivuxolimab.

For the CDR3, the sequence is CSVEGWEQGVSGANVLTF. The nucleotides are TGCAGCGTTGAGGGCTGGGAACAGGGGGTCTCTGGGGCCAACGTCCTGACTTTC. The sequence joins TRBV29-1 to TRBJ2-6, with TRBD1 identical over 8 junction bases. At the junction V is shortened by 3 bases and J by 0 bases; bases outside the gene matches: 10. The germline V gene sets CDR1 to SQVTM and CDR2 to ANQGSEA. The CDR3 runs 18 amino acids, cysteine and phenylalanine included. Kept here is only the CDR3 DNA, which spans 54 bases and is read in frame from base 1.